This TCR beta chain is drawn from a study of OX40 agonist ivuxolimab in advanced cancers. Clones were read by immunoSEQ multiplex PCR, and TCRdb kept only the in-frame ones, dropping some. The table includes some 25,000 clones, around 73% detected once. CDR3 length: 16 residues. Germline CDR1 and CDR2: SGHDN and FVKESK. Trimming cost V 1 base and J 7 bases; bases outside gene matches: 11. The sequence was collected from an adult with an advanced solid tumor such as melanoma, head and neck, liver or kidney cancer. This chain uses TRBV14 with TRBJ2-7; 9 bases map to TRBD2. Sample: CD4+ or CD8+ T cells sorted from blood, taken in a trial of the OX40 agonist ivuxolimab. Here the CDR3 DNA reads TGTGCCAGCAGCCAAGGGGCGGGAGGGCCGGGTGAAGAGCAGTACTTC. It encodes CASSQGAGGPGEEQYF.